These 3 T cell receptor beta chains were all obtained from the same sample, sequenced in a study of OX40 agonist ivuxolimab in advanced cancers. TCRdb's copy holds only in-frame clones and misses some; the assay was immunoSEQ multiplex PCR. This sample has about 64,000 clones, with roughly four fifths found just once. The sequenced sample was CD4+ or CD8+ T cells sorted from blood, obtained in a trial of the OX40 agonist ivuxolimab. The origin of the receptors is an adult with an advanced solid tumor such as melanoma, head and neck, liver or kidney cancer.

The chain is built from TRBV19 and TRBJ2-3; 7 bases agree with TRBD1. Trimming cost V 2 bases and J 5 bases; bases outside gene matches: 7. The germline gives CDR1 LNHDA, CDR2 SQIVND (reference sequence). The CDR3 sequence is 15 residues long. In DNA form, the CDR3 reads TGTGCCAGTAGTATAAGGGGGAACAGGGGAGATACGCAGTATTTT. Its protein product is CASSIRGNRGDTQYF.

The rearrangement joins TRBV28 to TRBJ1-2, with D hard to call. Trimming removed 10 bases at V and 8 bases at J, with 14 bases between. The germline gives CDR1 MDHEN, CDR2 SYDVKM. This CDR3 is built from 11 residues. CDR3 in DNA: TGTGCCACCGCAGGCGTGGGGGGCTACACCTTC. Protein sequence: CATAGVGGYTF.

The chain links TRBV9 to TRBJ2-1; 11 bases agree with TRBD2. There are 15 residues in the CDR3. Germline trimming cut 5 bases from V and 7 bases from J; bases unmatched to any gene: 8. Germline CDR1 and CDR2: SGDLS and YYNGEE. DNA of the CDR3: TGTGCCAGCAGTCTACTAGCGGGAGTTCGGAATGAGCAGTTCTTC. Translated: CASSLLAGVRNEQFF.